This T cell receptor beta chain stems from a study of identical twins. Via MiXCR, TCRdb re-called the 5' RACE reads, giving one row per CDR3 protein. The sample yields roughly 470,000 distinct CDR3 sequences, approximately 15% seen once. Germline trimming cut 4 bases from V and 4 bases from J; bases unmatched to any gene: 5. This CDR3 is 15 amino acids long. Per germline, CDR1 SGHTA and CDR2 FQGNSA. The sample was also linked to a second study, of yellow fever vaccine responses in identical twins.

The rearrangement joins TRBV7-2 to TRBJ2-3; 10 positions agree with TRBD1. Sequencing input: CD4+ T cells sorted from blood. The clonotype was recovered from a woman under 30 in good health. CDR3 in DNA: TGTGCCAGCAGCTGGGGACAGGGGAGGCCAGATACGCAGTATTTT. Translated, it gives CASSWGQGRPDTQYF.